These 21 T cell receptor beta chains came from one sample sequenced in a study of blood T cell repertoires in COVID-19. This table comes from immunoSEQ multiplex PCR, and its TCRdb copy is limited to in-frame clones, with some not included. The sample has more than 95,000 clones; about 79% are singletons. Material: peripheral blood. The receptors derive from a woman older than 75 with active or convalescent COVID-19.

This clone has just a few counts. Here the CDR3 reads CASSDQSGTGNEKLFF. In nucleotides, the CDR3 is TGTGCCAGCAGTGACCAATCCGGGACAGGGAATGAAAAACTGTTTTTT. This sequence joins TRBV2 and TRBJ1-4; 9 nucleotides agree with TRBD1. Germline V gene data show CDR1 as SNHLY and CDR2 as FYNNEI. With 3 bases clipped from V and 5 bases from J, the junction kept 7 bases outside the gene matches. The CDR3 sequence is 16 residues long.

This clone was detected once. V is TRBV24-1 and J is TRBJ1-2; TRBD1 is a possible D gene (5 bases). This CDR3 has 14 amino acids. The V end lost 2 bases, the J end lost 4 bases, and 10 bases lay between the germline ends. Germline V CDR1 and CDR2: KGHDR, SFDVKD. DNA for the CDR3: TGTGCCACCAGTGATTCGGCAGGGCCCTATGGCTACACCTTC. Its translation: CATSDSAGPYGYTF.

The sample holds a few counts of this clone. The chain couples TRBV6-1 to TRBJ2-3; D might be TRBD2 (6 bases). Trimming removed 1 base at V and 5 bases at J, with 13 bases between. The CDR3 is 15 residues long. The germline V gene has CDR1 MNHNS and CDR2 SASEGT. In nucleotides, the CDR3 is TGTGCCAGCAGTGAAGTAGGAGGGAGAGGAGATACGCAGTATTTT. Its protein is CASSEVGGRGDTQYF.

This chain connects TRBV7-9 to TRBJ1-1; 7 bases are a match to TRBD1. The CDR3 is 14 residues long. Trimming cost V 5 bases and J 9 bases; bases outside gene matches: 12. Germline assignment: CDR1 SEHNR and CDR2 FQNEAQ (reference sequence). CDR3 sequence: CASSLGRDRAKAFF. CDR3 DNA sequence: TGTGCCAGCAGCCTCGGCCGGGACAGAGCTAAAGCTTTCTTT.

This sequence joins TRBV5-4 and TRBJ2-5, with 7 positions matching TRBD1. From germline, CDR1 is SGHNT and CDR2 YYREEE (reference sequence). This CDR3 has 15 amino acids. V shed 4 bases and J 2 bases; nucleotides not matched to a gene: 8. The CDR3 loop reads CASSPEGQTQETQYF. CDR3 bases: TGTGCCAGCAGCCCCGAGGGACAGACTCAAGAGACCCAGTACTTC.

CDR3 amino acids: CASSQRSTDTQYF. The CDR3, as DNA: TGTGCCAGCTCACAGAGGAGCACAGATACGCAGTATTTT. This chain connects TRBV18 to TRBJ2-3, with unresolved D. Germline assignment: CDR1 KGHSH and CDR2 LQKENI. This CDR3 region has 13 residues. Trimming removed 4 bases from V and 0 bases from J, with 5 bases in between. The full variable domain, with the rest looked up from reference TRBV18 and TRBJ2-3, is NAGVMQNPRHLVRRRGQEARLRCSPMKGHSHVYWYRQLPEEGLKFMVYLQKENIIDESGMPKERFSAEFPKEGPSILRIQQVVRGDSAAYFCASSQRSTDTQYFGPGTRLTVL.

The J gene is TRBJ2-7, the V gene TRBV28; TRBD1 agrees at 12 bases. CDR3 length: 15 residues. The V segment lost 5 bases and the J segment 7 bases; nucleotides outside the gene matches: 9. Germline values: CDR1 MDHEN, CDR2 SYDVKM. The CDR3 DNA follows: TGTGCCAGCAGTCCCCCGGGACAGGGGGCGCAAGAGCAGTACTTC. Amino acid sequence: CASSPPGQGAQEQYF.

This clone was observed a few times. This chain joins TRBV19 and TRBJ2-1, with D possibly TRBD2 on 5 matching bases. CDR3 length equals 16 residues. Germline CDR1 reads LNHDA; CDR2 reads SQIVND (reference sequence). Trimming pared 7 bases from V and 4 bases from J, leaving 20 bases between. In nucleotides, the CDR3 is TGTGCCAGTAAGTCTAACGCGGGCACCCAATACAATGAGCAGTTCTTC. As protein: CASKSNAGTQYNEQFF.

V gene TRBV15 combines with J gene TRBJ1-3; 7 bases agree with TRBD1. CDR3 length: 13 amino acids. Germline CDR1 is LNHNV and CDR2 is YYDKDF (reference sequence). The V gene end was trimmed by 5 bases and the J gene end by 4 bases; junction bases not matched to a gene: 2. CDR3 DNA sequence: TGTGCCACCAGCCCAGGGGGGGGAAACACCATATATTTT. Protein sequence: CATSPGGGNTIYF.

The V and J genes are TRBV2 and TRBJ1-5; no firm D call. The germline gives CDR1 SNHLY, CDR2 FYNNEI. V was trimmed by 8 bases and J by 0 bases, leaving 11 bases between them. There are 14 residues in the CDR3. The CDR3 sequence: CASDSEYSNQPQHF. The CDR3 coding sequence is TGTGCCAGCGACTCGGAATATAGCAATCAGCCCCAGCATTTT. The entire variable domain, with the rest obtained from reference TRBV2 and TRBJ1-5, is as follows: EPEVTQTPSHQVTQMGQEVILRCVPISNHLYFYWYRQILGQKVEFLVSFYNNEISEKSEIFDDQFSVERPDGSNFTLKIRSTKLEDSAMYFCASDSEYSNQPQHFGDGTRLSIL.

This clone is a singleton in its sample. This chain joins TRBV10-3 and TRBJ1-3, with TRBD1 identical over 10 bases. Germline CDR1 reads ENHRY; CDR2 reads SYGVKD. V lost 8 bases, J lost 0 bases, and 7 bases stayed unmatched. The CDR3 has 16 amino acids. CDR3 DNA sequence: TGTGCCATCGGCCGGACAGGGGGGGTCTCTGGAAACACCATATATTTT. Translating gives CAIGRTGGVSGNTIYF.

The chain has TRBV6-2 or TRBV6-3 and TRBJ1-1, with TRBD1 matching over 10 bases. The CDR3 spans 16 residues. Unmatched junction bases numbered 12, after V lost 5 bases and J lost 6 bases. Germline CDR1 MNHEY, CDR2 SVGEGT. The CDR3 is CASSQSGTGALPEAFF. The CDR3 region has the DNA TGTGCCAGCAGTCAATCGGGGACAGGGGCGCTCCCTGAAGCTTTCTTT.

The chain couples TRBV10-3 to TRBJ2-1, with TRBD1 identical over 7 bases. The CDR3 runs 15 residues. Germline V gene data show CDR1 as ENHRY and CDR2 as SYGVKD. V lost 3 bases and J lost 0; bases outside the gene matches: 2. The CDR3 loop is CAISDDRASYNEQFF. CDR3 nucleotides: TGTGCCATCAGTGATGACAGGGCCTCCTACAATGAGCAGTTCTTC.

V gene TRBV28 combines with J gene TRBJ2-5; 7 positions agree with TRBD2. CDR3 length: 12 residues. V shed 4 bases and J 7 bases; nucleotides not matched to a gene: 3. Germline values: CDR1 MDHEN, CDR2 SYDVKM. CDR3 in amino acids: CASSSGEGTQYF. The CDR3 region has the DNA TGTGCCAGCAGTTCTGGGGAGGGGACCCAGTACTTC.

This chain joins TRBV30 and TRBJ1-6; unclear D gene. The CDR3 covers 11 residues. Germline-derived CDR1 and CDR2 are GTSNPN and SVGIG (reference sequence). V lost 3 bases and J 10 bases, leaving 7 bases between the germline ends. The CDR3 reads CAWRNRSPLHF. In DNA, the CDR3 is TGTGCCTGGAGGAACCGGTCACCCCTCCACTTT.

This rearrangement joins TRBV28 to TRBJ2-7; 11 nucleotides align to TRBD2. CDR3 length: 14 amino acids. Trimming at V came to 6 bases and at J to 1 base, leaving 2 bases not matched to a gene. The germline V gene encodes CDR1 MDHEN and CDR2 SYDVKM. In DNA, the CDR3 is TGTGCCAGCAGGAGACTAGCGGGGTCCTACGAGCAGTACTTC. It codes for CASRRLAGSYEQYF.

The J gene is TRBJ2-2, the V gene TRBV6-5; D may be TRBD1 (5 bases). The germline gives CDR1 MNHEY, CDR2 SVGAGI. The CDR3 covers 14 residues. Trimming removed 7 bases at V and 3 bases at J, with 12 bases between. CDR3 protein: CASMGPRDTGELFF. The CDR3 bases are TGTGCCAGCATGGGGCCAAGGGACACCGGGGAGCTGTTTTTT.

CDR3 DNA: TGTGCCAGCAGCTTAGTCTTCGGGGGGCCAGATACGCAGTATTTT. Amino acids: CASSLVFGGPDTQYF. The V and J genes are TRBV11-2 and TRBJ2-3; a possible D gene is TRBD2 (7 bases). The CDR3 contains 15 residues. The V end was cut by 1 base, the J end by 4 bases, with 12 bases between. Germline V gives CDR1 SGHAT, CDR2 FQNNGV.

About this clone: One end of the junction fails to match germline, which may point to a read error. The chain uses TRBV20-1 and TRBJ2-1; TRBD2 agrees at 7 bases. The CDR3 sequence is 11 residues long. Germline CDR1 reads DFQATT; CDR2 reads SNEGSKA (reference sequence). For the CDR3, the DNA is TGCAGTGCCAAACCTGGGACTATCGTGCTCTTC. Amino acid sequence: CSAKPGTIVLF.

The chain employs TRBV19 and TRBJ1-6; TRBD1 aligns across 9 bases. Looked up from germline, CDR1 is LNHDA and CDR2 is SQIVND (reference sequence). Trimming cost V 3 bases and J 7 bases; bases outside gene matches: 1. There are 14 residues in the CDR3. The CDR3: CASSIGQGNSPLHF. The CDR3 DNA reads TGTGCCAGTAGTATTGGACAGGGGAATTCACCCCTCCACTTT.

The rearrangement joins TRBV6-5 to TRBJ1-1, with 8 bases fitting TRBD1. CDR1 MNHEY and CDR2 SVGAGI come from the germline V gene. The CDR3 has 16 residues. The trim removed 4 bases at V and 4 bases at J, leaving 11 bases unmatched. The CDR3 is CASSWRQGTLGTEAFF. For the CDR3, the DNA is TGTGCCAGCAGTTGGCGACAGGGGACTTTAGGCACTGAAGCTTTCTTT.